One and the same sample provided the 4 T cell receptor beta chains below, sequenced in a study of blood T cell repertoires in COVID-19. Libraries were prepared by immunoSEQ multiplex PCR; TCRdb keeps only in-frame clonotypes and omits some of them. The sample has some 170,000 clones, roughly 79% seen once. The sample was peripheral blood. These receptors were obtained from a middle-aged woman with COVID-19, enrolled during active disease.

The rearrangement joins TRBV4-2 to TRBJ2-1, with D perhaps matching TRBD2 (6 bases). This CDR3 has 13 amino acids. From germline, CDR1 is LGHNA and CDR2 YNFKEQ. V lost 4 bases to trimming and J lost 15 bases, with 19 bases between them. The CDR3 is CASSPALRAGTFF. DNA of the CDR3: TGTGCCAGCAGCCCCGCCCTGAGGGCGGGGACGTTCTTC.

The V call is TRBV19, the J call TRBJ1-2; TRBD1 aligns across 8 bases. Trimming took 8 bases from V and 7 from J; bases not matched to a gene: 12. Germline V CDR1 and CDR2: LNHDA, SQIVND (reference sequence). This CDR3 spans 14 amino acids. Written as DNA, the CDR3 is TGTGCCAGTGTTGGACAGGGTAGATTCCTTGGCTACACCTTC. Amino acid sequence: CASVGQGRFLGYTF.

The chain is built from TRBV19 and TRBJ2-2; 9 positions match TRBD1. Germline lookup yields CDR1 LNHDA and CDR2 SQIVND (reference sequence). The V segment lost 8 bases and the J segment 5 bases; nucleotides outside the gene matches: 9. There are 15 residues in the CDR3. The CDR3 region is CASSRPGTGTGELFF. The CDR3 DNA is TGTGCCAGTTCTCGACCCGGGACAGGGACCGGGGAGCTGTTTTTT.

The rearrangement uses TRBV3-1 (or the pseudogene TRBV3-2) and TRBJ2-2, with a weak D call TRBD2 (6 bases). Germline V CDR1 and CDR2: LGHDT, YNNKEL (reference sequence). Trimming shortened V by 0 bases and J by 1 base, and 9 bases separated the two germline ends. The CDR3 has 16 amino acids. CDR3 amino acids: CASSQDLGGNTGELFF. For the CDR3, the DNA is TGTGCCAGCAGCCAAGATCTCGGGGGGAACACCGGGGAGCTGTTTTTT.